This passage covers 30 T cell receptor beta chains from one sample sequenced in a study of metastatic and nonmetastatic thyroid tumors. TCRdb redid the clone calls on the PCR reads using MiXCR. The sample lists 15,000 to 20,000 clones, roughly 22% occurring once. No patient received treatment before thyroid surgery. Sequenced: adjacent normal tissue. These receptors were taken from a female donor with papillary thyroid cancer or a benign thyroid nodule (not recorded which). Some clones in this sample may be carry-over from other donors' samples.

The chain joins TRBV12-3 or TRBV12-4 to TRBJ1-1; a possible D gene is TRBD1 (5 bases). This CDR3 is built from 16 residues. V dropped 5 bases and J dropped 4 bases, with 20 bases sitting between them. The CDR3 sequence is CASSRRGGARSTEAFF. The CDR3, as DNA: TGTGCCAGCAGTCGCCGTGGAGGGGCGCGGAGCACTGAAGCTTTCTTT.

This clone was seen only a few times. V and J are TRBV11-2 and TRBJ2-7; D is possibly TRBD2 (5 bases). The V and J ends lost 0 bases and 6 bases respectively, with 12 bases between them. In germline, CDR1 is SGHAT, CDR2 FQNNGV. This CDR3 spans 14 amino acids. The CDR3 region has the DNA TGTGCCAGCAGCTTAGATTATACTAGTCGCGAGCAGTACTTC. Encoded protein: CASSLDYTSREQYF.

The rearrangement links TRBV5-1 to TRBJ1-3; D unclear. The CDR3 length is 12 residues. V was cut by 5 bases and J by 8 bases, with 11 bases left in between. Germline-derived CDR1 and CDR2 are SGHRS and YFSETQ. CDR3 sequence: CASRREEDTIYF. Written as DNA, the CDR3 is TGCGCCAGCAGAAGAGAGGAGGACACCATATATTTT. The full variable domain, in which reference TRBV5-1 and TRBJ1-3 provide the parts outside the CDR3, is KAGVTQTPRYLIKTRGQQVTLSCSPISGHRSVSWYQQTPGQGLQFLFEYFSETQRNKGNFPGRFSGRQFSNSRSEMNVSTLELGDSALYLCASRREEDTIYFGEGSWLTVV.

The chain links TRBV7-6 to TRBJ2-3, with D perhaps matching TRBD1 or TRBD2 (5 bases each). Trimming removed 5 bases at V and 1 base at J, with 25 bases between. CDR1 is SGHVS, CDR2 FNYEAQ, per germline. The CDR3 totals 19 residues. The CDR3 DNA is TGTGCCAGCAGCCCCCGAGGCGGCTTAAATGTGGGGGGCACAGATACGCAGTATTTT. Protein product: CASSPRGGLNVGGTDTQYF. The whole variable domain, remainder taken from reference TRBV7-6 and TRBJ2-3, is GAGVSQSPRYKVTKRGQDVALRCDPISGHVSLYWYRQALGQGPEFLTYFNYEAQQDKSGLPNDRFSAERPEGSISTLTIQRTEQRDSAMYRCASSPRGGLNVGGTDTQYFGPGTRLTVL.

The chain combines TRBV3-1 with TRBJ2-5; D call uncertain. Germline V CDR1 and CDR2: LGHDT, YNNKEL (reference sequence). The V and J ends lost 5 bases and 2 bases respectively, with 9 bases between them. CDR3 length equals 13 residues. CDR3 DNA: TGTGCCAGCAGCAGATCTACTCAAGAGACCCAGTACTTC. This gives the protein CASSRSTQETQYF.

This clone was observed a handful of times. This chain uses TRBV28 with TRBJ2-1; 13 nucleotides agree with TRBD2. The CDR3 length is 16 residues. Germline lookup yields CDR1 MDHEN and CDR2 SYDVKM. J was trimmed by 7 bases and V by 6 bases; bases with no gene match: 9. The CDR3 sequence: CASSPGGLAGENEQFF. Here the CDR3 DNA reads TGTGCCAGCAGCCCAGGAGGACTAGCGGGAGAAAATGAGCAGTTCTTC.

The chain is built from TRBV7-3 and TRBJ2-3, with 10 positions matching TRBD2. V was clipped by 0 bases and J by 5 bases; unmatched bases: 5. Germline loops: CDR1 SGHTA, CDR2 FQGTGA. This CDR3 contains 16 residues. The CDR3 DNA sequence: TGTGCCAGCAGCTTAACCCCTAGCGGGAGAATAGATACGCAGTATTTT. Translated, it gives CASSLTPSGRIDTQYF. Using reference TRBV7-3 and TRBJ2-3 for the parts outside the CDR3, the full variable domain is GAGVSQTPSNKVTEKGKYVELRCDPISGHTALYWYRQSLGQGPEFLIYFQGTGAADDSGLPNDRFFAVRPEGSVSTLKIQRTERGDSAVYLCASSLTPSGRIDTQYFGPGTRLTVL.

This clone was observed a handful of times. The chain couples TRBV20-1 to TRBJ2-2; 9 positions agree with TRBD1. Looked up from germline, CDR1 is DFQATT and CDR2 is SNEGSKA (reference sequence). Trimming cost V 6 bases and J 4 bases; bases outside gene matches: 6. The CDR3 sequence is 14 residues long. The CDR3 DNA sequence: TGCAGTGCCGTACAGGGGGCAGGCACCGGGGAGCTGTTTTTT. This sequence encodes CSAVQGAGTGELFF.

The J gene is TRBJ2-1, the V gene TRBV7-3; 16 positions agree with TRBD2. With V trimmed by 1 base and J by 15 bases, 9 bases remained unmatched. CDR1 and CDR2 from the germline V gene are SGHTA and FQGTGA. This CDR3 spans 16 amino acids. This CDR3 reads CASSLMGTSGGAKSFF. CDR3 nucleotides: TGTGCCAGCAGCTTAATGGGGACTAGCGGGGGGGCCAAGTCGTTCTTC.

The chain couples TRBV6-2 or TRBV6-3 to TRBJ2-1; 10 bases match TRBD2. CDR1 and CDR2 from the germline V gene are MNHEY and SVGEGT. The CDR3 is 16 residues long. Unmatched junction bases numbered 5, after V lost 4 bases and J lost 2 bases. Here the CDR3 reads CASSSLGTSAYNEQFF. The CDR3 DNA reads TGTGCCAGCAGTTCCCTCGGGACTAGCGCCTACAATGAGCAGTTCTTC.

This clone turned up a few times. V is TRBV12-3 or TRBV12-4 and J is TRBJ1-1; weak D call: TRBD1 (5 bases). V dropped 2 bases and J dropped 6 bases, with 13 bases sitting between them. The CDR3 extends over 14 amino acids. In DNA form, the CDR3 reads TGTGCCAGCAGTTTACAGGGTGGTGACCCTGAAGCTTTCTTT. It translates to CASSLQGGDPEAFF.

This clone was counted a few times. DNA for the CDR3: TGTGCCAGCAGCTTTTTGGGACTAGCGGGAACCGGGGAGCTGTTTTTT. It codes for CASSFLGLAGTGELFF. The chain carries TRBV7-6 and TRBJ2-2; 13 nucleotides agree with TRBD2. This CDR3 region has 16 residues. Germline CDR1 and CDR2: SGHVS and FNYEAQ. V lost 3 bases and J lost 5; bases outside the gene matches: 3. Full variable domain (outside the CDR3, taken from reference TRBV7-6 and TRBJ2-2): GAGVSQSPRYKVTKRGQDVALRCDPISGHVSLYWYRQALGQGPEFLTYFNYEAQQDKSGLPNDRFSAERPEGSISTLTIQRTEQRDSAMYRCASSFLGLAGTGELFFGEGSRLTVL.

This chain connects TRBV20-1 to TRBJ1-2; tentative D call: TRBD1 (5 bases). The CDR3 spans 14 residues. Germline V gene lookup returns CDR1 DFQATT and CDR2 SNEGSKA (reference sequence). V lost 6 bases and J 5 bases, leaving 19 bases between the germline ends. The CDR3 nucleotides are TGCAGTGCCTGGGCCCGACAGCCTGGGTATGGCTACACCTTC. This gives the protein CSAWARQPGYGYTF.

A remark on this clone: A read error may explain this, as a much larger clone is one base away. This chain connects TRBV7-2 to TRBJ2-7; no definite D call. V lost 1 base to trimming and J lost 2 bases, with 6 bases between them. Germline CDR1 and CDR2: SGHTA and FQGNSA. CDR3 length: 13 residues. The CDR3 DNA reads as TGTGCCAGCAGCTTAGACAGCCCCTACGAGCAGTACTTC. Encoded protein: CASSLDSPYEQYF.

In this sample, this clone turned up a few times. This rearrangement joins TRBV6-1 to TRBJ1-5; TRBD1 is a possible D gene (5 bases). The V end was cut by 1 base, the J end by 4 bases, with 8 bases between. The CDR3 contains 14 residues. Germline-derived CDR1 and CDR2 are MNHNS and SASEGT. As DNA, the CDR3 is TGTGCCAGCAGTGAAGAGACAGCAAATCAGCCCCAGCATTTT. Translated: CASSEETANQPQHF.

The V call is TRBV5-1, the J call TRBJ1-2; D perhaps matches TRBD1 (5 bases). There are 14 residues in the CDR3. V dropped 0 bases and J dropped 8 bases, with 14 bases sitting between them. CDR1 SGHRS and CDR2 YFSETQ come from the germline V gene. CDR3 region: CASSLEGQGTGYTF. The CDR3, as DNA: TGCGCCAGCAGCTTGGAGGGCCAAGGGACGGGCTACACCTTC.

The chain uses TRBV11-2 and TRBJ1-2; 7 bases line up with TRBD1. There are 11 residues in the CDR3. The J segment lost 8 bases and the V segment lost 5 bases, leaving 2 bases of the junction unmatched. CDR1 is SGHAT and CDR2 is FQNNGV in the germline V gene. Here the CDR3 reads CASSAGGGYTF. CDR3 in DNA: TGTGCCAGCAGCGCAGGGGGAGGCTACACCTTC. Supplemented by reference TRBV11-2 and TRBJ1-2, the full variable domain reads EAGVAQSPRYKIIEKRQSVAFWCNPISGHATLYWYQQILGQGPKLLIQFQNNGVVDDSQLPKDRFSAERLKGVDSTLKIQPAKLEDSAVYLCASSAGGGYTFGSGTRLTVV.

The V gene is TRBV18, the J gene TRBJ2-3; D possibly corresponds to TRBD2 (7 bases). CDR3 length equals 14 residues. The germline V and J ends were trimmed by 1 base and 7 bases, with 12 bases remaining between them. The germline gives CDR1 KGHSH, CDR2 LQKENI. The CDR3: CASSPRAGAHTQYF. In DNA form, the CDR3 reads TGTGCCAGCTCACCACGGGCGGGGGCGCATACGCAGTATTTT.

The chain uses TRBV3-1 and TRBJ1-2; the match to TRBD1 covers 8 bases. The germline V gene has CDR1 LGHDT and CDR2 YNNKEL (reference sequence). The CDR3 runs 14 residues. After removal of 2 bases from V and 3 bases from J, the junction contained 2 bases not matched to a gene. The CDR3 sequence is CASSQSTGDYGYTF. DNA of the CDR3: TGTGCCAGCAGCCAATCGACAGGGGACTATGGCTACACCTTC.

This clone was detected only a few times. The chain employs TRBV27 and TRBJ1-2; D ambiguous. The CDR3 is 14 amino acids. V lost 5 bases and J lost 8, with 18 bases in between. CDR1 and CDR2 (germline): MNHEY, SMNVEV (reference sequence). In nucleotides, the CDR3 is TGTGCCAGCAGTACTATGGCCCGTAGAACGGGCTACACCTTC. Translated, it gives CASSTMARRTGYTF.

This clone was detected a few times. Additional DNA sequences in this sample encode the identical CDR3. The J gene is TRBJ1-1, the V gene TRBV7-6; unclear D gene. V was shortened by 2 bases and J by 0 bases, with 4 bases between the two germline ends. Germline CDR1 is SGHVS and CDR2 is FNYEAQ. The CDR3 has 13 residues. CDR3 in amino acids: CASSLQLNTEAFF. The CDR3 DNA follows: TGTGCCAGCAGCTTACAGCTGAACACTGAAGCTTTCTTT.

There are a few counts of this clone. The chain uses TRBV6-1 and TRBJ1-1; D gene unclear. Germline V lookup: CDR1 MNHNS, CDR2 SASEGT. The V end lost 7 bases, the J end lost 11 bases, and 29 bases lay between the germline ends. This CDR3 is 16 amino acids long. CDR3 bases: TGTGCCAGCACTCGAATTAGCGGGCAGCCCTCGGCATCGGCTTTCTTT. It is translated as CASTRISGQPSASAFF.

This clone was observed a few times. This chain joins TRBV6-1 and TRBJ2-7; D uncertain. Deletions cut 1 base from V and 0 bases from J, with 10 bases between. This CDR3 has 15 residues. Germline CDR1 MNHNS, CDR2 SASEGT. The CDR3 DNA sequence: TGTGCCAGCAGTGAAGACGGTATCAGCTCCTACGAGCAGTACTTC. Translated, it gives CASSEDGISSYEQYF.

This clone occurred a few times. V gene TRBV29-1 combines with J gene TRBJ1-2; D call uncertain. The V gene's germline CDR1 is SQVTM and CDR2 ANQGSEA. The V and J ends lost 0 bases and 7 bases respectively, with 9 bases between them. This CDR3 comprises 12 residues. CDR3 in amino acids: CSVEDLRFGYTF. The CDR3 nucleotides are TGCAGCGTTGAAGATCTGAGGTTTGGCTACACCTTC.

The chain couples TRBV20-1 to TRBJ2-7, with 11 bases lining up with TRBD2. Trimming removed 4 bases from V and 0 bases from J; junction bases left unmatched: 5. In germline, CDR1 is DFQATT, CDR2 SNEGSKA (reference sequence). The CDR3 runs to 15 residues. The DNA of the CDR3 is TGCAGTGCTAAGGGACTAGCGGCGAGCTCCTACGAGCAGTACTTC. It translates to CSAKGLAASSYEQYF.

This clone was observed a few times. Just one base apart from a much larger clone, this may be a read error. The CDR3 coding sequence is TGTGCCACCAGTTCCCAGGGATACGAGCAGTACTTC. It specifies CATSSQGYEQYF. V and J are TRBV24-1 and TRBJ2-7; a possible D gene is TRBD1 (5 bases). The CDR3 is made up of 12 amino acids. The germline V gene encodes CDR1 KGHDR and CDR2 SFDVKD. V was clipped by 6 bases and J by 4 bases, with 9 bases between them.

The sample holds many counts of this clone. The chain recombines TRBV12-3 or TRBV12-4 with TRBJ2-7; D tentatively fits TRBD1 or TRBD2 (5 bases each). The CDR3 extends over 11 amino acids. V shed 5 bases and J shed 5 bases, with 7 bases lying between them. This chain's CDR3 is CASSGTHEQYF. In DNA, the CDR3 is TGTGCCAGCAGTGGGACGCACGAGCAGTACTTC.

For this clone: A much larger clone differs by one base, so this may be a read error. The same CDR3 can be traced to other DNA sequences in this sample. V is TRBV4-2 and J is TRBJ2-3; 12 bases are a match to TRBD2. This CDR3 comprises 16 residues. The germline V gene has CDR1 LGHNA and CDR2 YNFKEQ. The CDR3 loop reads CASSPLAGGATDTQYF. As DNA, the CDR3 is TGTGCCAGCAGCCCACTAGCGGGGGGCGCCACAGATACGCAATATTTT.

On this clone: A clone one base away is much larger, so this may be a read error. This chain connects TRBV20-1 to TRBJ2-1; 8 bases fit TRBD2. Germline trimming cut 5 bases from V and 7 bases from J; bases unmatched to any gene: 13. Germline V lookup: CDR1 DFQATT, CDR2 SNEGSKA (reference sequence). The CDR3 is made up of 15 amino acids. The CDR3 DNA follows: TGCAGTGCTCTAAGACTATCGGGAGGGCCGAATGAGCAGTTCTTC. Protein: CSALRLSGGPNEQFF.

The gene calls are TRBV3-1 and TRBJ2-1; 9 bases line up with TRBD2. V gave up 1 base and J gave up 9 bases; unmatched junction bases: 4. CDR3 length: 14 residues. Germline V lookup: CDR1 LGHDT, CDR2 YNNKEL (reference sequence). This CDR3 is CASSQVIAGVEQFF. The CDR3 nucleotides read TGTGCCAGCAGCCAAGTTATAGCGGGGGTTGAGCAGTTCTTC.